Below, 24 T cell receptor beta chains from the same sample are listed, as sequenced in a study of a mutant IDH1 vaccine in newly diagnosed glioma. Some clones are missing from TCRdb's copy, which holds only in-frame ones; the method was immunoSEQ multiplex PCR. The sample records 45,000 to 50,000 clones, around 90% being singletons. Their antigen targets remain unknown. Regarding time point: week 35, safety follow-up. Alongside topical imiquimod, each dose of vaccine comprised 300 ug of mutant IDH1 20-mer peptide. Source: PBMCs, taken from a glioma patient whose treatment included an IDH1 peptide vaccine. The receptor set was obtained from a woman in her 40s with glioma.

The CDR3 region is CASSHDPGQGTNIQYF. The DNA for the CDR3 is TGCGCCAGCAGCCACGACCCGGGACAGGGTACGAACATTCAGTACTTC. The rearrangement links TRBV4-1 to TRBJ2-4, with 9 positions matching TRBD1. CDR1 and CDR2 from the germline V gene are MGHRA and YSYEKL. The CDR3 extends over 16 amino acids. V shed 3 bases, J shed 7 bases, and the junction held 10 bases outside the gene matches.

The V and J genes are TRBV4-1 and TRBJ2-3, with 13 positions matching TRBD2. CDR1 MGHRA and CDR2 YSYEKL come from the germline V gene. After removal of 4 bases from V and 1 base from J, the junction contained 5 bases not matched to a gene. This CDR3 has 17 residues. CDR3 DNA sequence: TGCGCCAGCAGCCGACCCGGGACTAGCGGGGGCACAGATACGCAGTATTTT. Translated, it gives CASSRPGTSGGTDTQYF.

V gene TRBV18 combines with J gene TRBJ2-5, with D tentatively TRBD2 (5 bases). V was trimmed by 2 bases and J by 5 bases, leaving 18 bases between them. The CDR3 sequence is 16 residues long. Germline CDR1 and CDR2: KGHSH and LQKENI. The CDR3 region is CASSPVEASFPETQYF. DNA for the CDR3: TGTGCCAGCTCACCAGTAGAGGCTAGCTTTCCGGAGACCCAGTACTTC. Full variable domain (missing parts from reference TRBV18 and TRBJ2-5): NAGVMQNPRHLVRRRGQEARLRCSPMKGHSHVYWYRQLPEEGLKFMVYLQKENIIDESGMPKERFSAEFPKEGPSILRIQQVVRGDSAAYFCASSPVEASFPETQYFGPGTRLLVL.

The genes are TRBV6-5 and TRBJ1-1; D is undetermined. There are 13 residues in the CDR3. Germline values: CDR1 MNHEY, CDR2 SVGAGI. The germline V and J ends were trimmed by 2 bases and 6 bases, with 10 bases remaining between them. CDR3 amino acids: CASSYARHAEAFF. The CDR3 coding sequence is TGTGCCAGCAGTTACGCAAGACACGCTGAAGCTTTCTTT.

The genes are TRBV27 and TRBJ2-7; D gene ambiguous. The CDR3 is 16 residues long. V was clipped by 3 bases and J by 3 bases, with 18 bases between them. From germline, CDR1 is MNHEY and CDR2 SMNVEV (reference sequence). CDR3 amino acids: CASSFDYFQHSYEQYF. The CDR3 region has the DNA TGTGCCAGCAGTTTCGATTACTTCCAGCATAGCTACGAGCAGTACTTC.

The V and J genes are TRBV6-5 and TRBJ1-3, with D maybe TRBD1 (6 bases). The CDR3 spans 14 residues. Trimming removed 5 bases from V and 1 base from J, with 9 bases in between. The V gene's germline CDR1 is MNHEY and CDR2 SVGAGI. The CDR3 sequence: CASSPGDSGNTIYF. The CDR3 DNA follows: TGTGCCAGCAGTCCAGGGGATTCTGGAAACACCATATATTTT.

V and J are TRBV25-1 and TRBJ2-5, with a tentative D call TRBD1 (5 bases). The CDR3 contains 16 residues. The V gene lost 3 bases and the J gene lost 1 base, with 15 bases spanning the gap. Looked up from germline, CDR1 is MGHDK and CDR2 is SYGVNS. The CDR3 region has the DNA TGTGCCAGCAGTGACGGGTGGGGCGAAACCCAAGAGACCCAGTACTTC. This codes for CASSDGWGETQETQYF.

V gene TRBV5-1 combines with J gene TRBJ1-5; D gene uncertain. The CDR3 runs to 15 residues. Germline-derived CDR1 and CDR2 are SGHRS and YFSETQ. The V and J ends lost 0 bases and 2 bases respectively, with 9 bases between them. The CDR3 sequence is CASSLDPAGNQPQHF. CDR3 bases: TGCGCCAGCAGCTTGGACCCGGCGGGCAATCAGCCCCAGCATTTT.

The chain combines TRBV7-9 with TRBJ2-7; 7 bases map to TRBD1. The CDR3 length is 15 residues. With 5 bases clipped from V and 3 bases from J, the junction kept 10 bases outside the gene matches. Germline V gene data show CDR1 as SEHNR and CDR2 as FQNEAQ (reference sequence). In DNA, the CDR3 is TGTGCCAGCAGCCCCGGCCCGACAGGGATCTACGAGCAGTACTTC. Its translation is CASSPGPTGIYEQYF.

V usage is TRBV4-1 and J usage is TRBJ2-2, with TRBD1 identical over 7 bases. The CDR3 is 15 residues long. Per the germline V gene, CDR1 is MGHRA and CDR2 is YSYEKL. Trimming removed 0 bases from V and 8 bases from J; junction bases left unmatched: 6. Here the CDR3 DNA reads TGCGCCAGCAGCCAAGATACAGGGGTTGGTGGGGAGCTGTTTTTT. It yields the protein CASSQDTGVGGELFF.

The J gene is TRBJ1-5, the V gene TRBV4-2; D ambiguous. Trimming took off 0 bases at V and 0 bases at J, with 9 bases between the two ends. The CDR3 loop spans 16 amino acids. The germline gives CDR1 LGHNA, CDR2 YNFKEQ. In nucleotides, the CDR3 is TGTGCCAGCAGCCAAGACCATCACAGTAGCAATCAGCCCCAGCATTTT. This codes for CASSQDHHSSNQPQHF.

The chain combines TRBV15 with TRBJ1-2, with D possibly matching TRBD1 (5 bases). This CDR3 region has 14 residues. CDR1 and CDR2 (germline): LNHNV, YYDKDF (reference sequence). V was shortened by 1 base and J by 9 bases, with 15 bases between the two germline ends. CDR3 DNA sequence: TGTGCCACCAGCAGAGCTAGGGGCTCCAGTAGCTACACCTTC. Its translation is CATSRARGSSSYTF.

The chain carries TRBV19 and TRBJ1-6; D is undetermined. The length of the CDR3 is 15 residues. V was clipped by 3 bases and J by 3 bases, with 9 bases between them. Germline CDR1 and CDR2: LNHDA and SQIVND (reference sequence). The CDR3 sequence is CASSIGEFYNSPLHF. The CDR3 bases are TGTGCCAGTAGTATTGGGGAGTTCTATAATTCACCCCTCCACTTT.

The J gene is TRBJ2-7, the V gene TRBV2; TRBD2 matches at 10 bases. J gave up 3 bases and V 4 bases, and 6 bases lay outside the gene matches. The length of the CDR3 is 15 residues. Germline CDR1 is SNHLY and CDR2 is FYNNEI. For the CDR3, the DNA is TGTGCCAGCAGTGGTGTGGTAGCGGGGGGCTACGAGCAGTACTTC. This encodes CASSGVVAGGYEQYF.

The chain carries TRBV6-4 and TRBJ1-2, with TRBD1 identical over 7 bases. With V trimmed by 5 bases and J by 0 bases, 3 bases remained unmatched. The CDR3 runs 14 residues. Germline V gene sequence: CDR1 MRHNA, CDR2 SNTAGT. The CDR3 reads CASSPTGTNYGYTF. The CDR3 DNA reads TGTGCCAGCAGTCCGACAGGGACTAACTATGGCTACACCTTC.

The chain uses TRBV7-6 and TRBJ2-3; maybe TRBD2 (5 bases). The V end lost 3 bases, the J end lost 3 bases, and 10 bases lay between the germline ends. The CDR3 contains 14 residues. The germline V gene has CDR1 SGHVS and CDR2 FNYEAQ. The CDR3 DNA reads TGTGCCAGCAGCTTGGCCACTAGGACAGATACGCAGTATTTT. Protein product: CASSLATRTDTQYF.

This clone was detected only a few times. The rearrangement uses TRBV7-9 and TRBJ2-7; D is possibly TRBD1 or TRBD2 (5 bases each). The V gene's germline CDR1 is SEHNR and CDR2 FQNEAQ (reference sequence). Trimming shortened V by 2 bases and J by 5 bases, and 13 bases separated the two germline ends. There are 14 residues in the CDR3. The CDR3: CASSLTGPFDEQYF. The CDR3 region has the DNA TGTGCCAGCAGCTTAACGGGACCGTTCGACGAGCAGTACTTC. Based on the CDR3 plus reference TRBV7-9 and TRBJ2-7, the full variable domain is DTGVSQNPRHKITKRGQNVTFRCDPISEHNRLYWYRQTLGQGPEFLTYFQNEAQLEKSRLLSDRFSAERPKGSFSTLEIQRTEQGDSAMYLCASSLTGPFDEQYFGPGTRLTVT.

This chain connects TRBV29-1 to TRBJ2-3, with a tentative D call TRBD2 (6 bases). V was shortened by 5 bases and J by 0 bases, with 12 bases between the two germline ends. The CDR3 contains 14 residues. Germline CDR1 and CDR2: SQVTM and ANQGSEA. CDR3 nucleotides: TGCAGCGTTACTTTGGAGGGAAGCACAGATACGCAGTATTTT. Encoded protein: CSVTLEGSTDTQYF.

V usage is TRBV7-8 and J usage is TRBJ1-3; no firm D call. V shed 0 bases and J shed 6 bases, with 15 bases lying between them. CDR3 length: 16 residues. Germline V gives CDR1 SGHVS, CDR2 FQNEAQ. CDR3 amino acids: CASSLADIRLANTIYF. The CDR3 DNA sequence: TGTGCCAGCAGCTTAGCAGACATCAGATTAGCAAACACCATATATTTT. The entire variable domain, with the rest obtained from reference TRBV7-8 and TRBJ1-3, is as follows: GAGVSQSPRYKVAKRGQDVALRCDPISGHVSLFWYQQALGQGPEFLTYFQNEAQLDKSGLPSDRFFAERPEGSVSTLKIQRTQQEDSAVYLCASSLADIRLANTIYFGEGSWLTVV.

This clone was seen more than once but under ten times. The CDR3 loop is CASSLGVSSYEQYF. The CDR3 nucleotides read TGTGCCAGCAGCTTAGGTGTCTCCTCCTACGAGCAGTACTTC. V gene TRBV7-8 combines with J gene TRBJ2-7; D is unresolved. CDR1 SGHVS and CDR2 FQNEAQ come from the germline V gene. The CDR3 has 14 amino acids. Between the trimmed V and J ends, which lost 1 base and 0 bases, there was a span of 7 bases.

The J gene is TRBJ2-3, the V gene TRBV5-1; D is undetermined. Germline V lookup: CDR1 SGHRS, CDR2 YFSETQ. V was clipped by 7 bases and J by 4 bases, with 16 bases between them. This CDR3 has 14 amino acids. This CDR3 reads CASSTAGPADTQYF. The CDR3 DNA is TGCGCCAGCTCCACGGCTGGGCCAGCAGATACGCAGTATTTT.

The rearrangement uses TRBV6-1 and TRBJ1-2, with TRBD1 as a possible D gene (5 bases). V shed 3 bases and J shed 6 bases, with 14 bases lying between them. CDR1 MNHNS and CDR2 SASEGT come from the germline V gene. The CDR3 sequence is 14 residues long. The DNA for the CDR3 is TGTGCCAGCAGTGACCCGGGACGGATGGATGGCTACACCTTC. Protein product: CASSDPGRMDGYTF.

This clone has only one observation. The chain recombines TRBV5-4 with TRBJ2-3, with 10 positions matching TRBD2. CDR1 is SGHNT, CDR2 YYREEE, per germline (reference sequence). The V segment lost 4 bases and the J segment 2 bases; nucleotides outside the gene matches: 7. This CDR3 is built from 16 residues. The CDR3 bases are TGTGCCAGCAGCAAACGGACTAGCGGACACACAGATACGCAGTATTTT. Its translation is CASSKRTSGHTDTQYF.

The chain joins TRBV6-1 to TRBJ1-2, with D tentatively TRBD1 (6 bases). V gave up 6 bases and J gave up 4 bases, with 15 bases separating them. The CDR3 runs to 14 residues. Germline loops: CDR1 MNHNS, CDR2 SASEGT. The CDR3 DNA is TGTGCCAGCAGCGAAATCGGGACACCCTATGGCTACACCTTC. It specifies CASSEIGTPYGYTF.